This T cell receptor (beta chain) was identified in a study of identical twins. In germline, CDR1 is SGHTA, CDR2 FQGNSA. The trim removed 0 bases at V and 4 bases at J, leaving 6 bases unmatched. The CDR3 spans 16 residues. TCRdb reprocessed the 5' RACE reads with MiXCR, giving one entry per CDR3 protein. The sample has roughly 570,000 distinct CDR3 sequences; 9.6% are singletons. Points from the study as a whole: Surplus twin overlap in beta out-of-frame sequences was less pronounced. A partial confounding effect on zero-insertion analyses could come from invariant MAIT and iNKT cells. The more abundant beta clonotypes in cord blood had fewer insertions, and memory repertoires did not show this.

Comment on this clonotype: Its antigen is not identified.

These data are also associated with another study on yellow fever vaccine responses in identical twins. That study adds: Vaccine T cell responses of twins reportedly seemed partly convergent and partly personalized.

The chain couples TRBV7-2 to TRBJ2-7, with 10 bases fitting TRBD2. The specimen sequenced was PBMCs. This TCR was sampled from a woman younger than 35 in good health. CDR3 DNA: TGTGCCAGCAGCTTAGCGCGGGCTAGCGGGAGTTACGAGCAGTACTTC. It encodes CASSLARASGSYEQYF. Drawing the rest from reference TRBV7-2 and TRBJ2-7, the complete variable domain is GAGVSQSPSNKVTEKGKDVELRCDPISGHTALYWYRQSLGQGLEFLIYFQGNSAPDKSGLPSDRFSAERTGGSVSTLTIQRTQQEDSAVYLCASSLARASGSYEQYFGPGTRLTVT.